This TCR beta chain was obtained from a study of blood T cell repertoires in COVID-19. For the study at large: Researchers got acute and convalescent COVID-19 samples from the United States, Italy and Spain. In each case, the material was cDNA or gDNA derived from T cells, B-cell-depleted T cells, or PBMCs.

This CDR3 has 14 amino acids. Trimming took 8 bases from V and 4 from J; bases not matched to a gene: 6. The germline gives CDR1 ENHRY, CDR2 SYGVKD. Original handling: Amplification from reference gene primers served as the basis for estimated nucleated cell counts. Clones were read by immunoSEQ multiplex PCR, and TCRdb kept only the in-frame ones, dropping some. The V and J calls and clone size are taken from that table; D and trimming were inferred from the DNA. The table shows 65,000 to 90,000 clones, with around 83% occurring only once. The receptor comes from a woman aged 55-69 years with acute or convalescent COVID-19. Sequenced input: peripheral blood. V gene TRBV10-3 combines with J gene TRBJ1-4; 8 positions match TRBD1. The CDR3 sequence: CAIRQGQNNEKLFF. CDR3 sequence (DNA): TGTGCCATCCGACAGGGGCAGAATAATGAAAAACTGTTTTTT.